The rows below give T cell receptor beta chains drawn from one sample of a study of vaccination effects on CD4 cells after COVID-19. Data came from immunoSEQ multiplex PCR; TCRdb stores just in-frame clones and leaves some out. The table includes tens of thousands of clones, 60% to 75% detected once. Their antigens are not known. Here the sequenced sample was CD4+ T cells from PBMCs cultured with HCoV-NL63 spike peptides, taken before COVID-19 vaccination. The receptors stem from a human donor who received a COVID-19 vaccine. The CDR3 runs from the conserved cysteine through the conserved F or W. Each record gives: V gene, clone size, D gene, J gene, CDR3 protein, CDR3 DNA. D genes are given only for firm matches. Only part of the rows carry a size: once, few, many, or a class if the clone is expanded.

V gene: TRBV24-1; clone size: .; D gene: TRBD2; J gene: TRBJ2-3; CDR3 protein: CATSGSSGTELTDTQYF; CDR3 DNA: TGTGCCACCAGTGGATCTAGCGGGACCGAACTCACAGATACGCAGTATTTT
V gene: TRBV9; clone size: .; D gene: TRBD1; J gene: TRBJ1-5; CDR3 protein: CASSEQGDNQPQHF; CDR3 DNA: TGTGCCAGCAGCGAACAGGGGGACAATCAGCCCCAGCATTTT
V gene: TRBV7-2; clone size: once; D gene: .; J gene: TRBJ2-2; CDR3 protein: CASSLRGGRFGGEELFF; CDR3 DNA: TGTGCCAGCAGCCTAAGGGGAGGCCGCTTCGGGGGCGAGGAGCTGTTTTTT
V gene: TRBV6-5; clone size: .; D gene: .; J gene: TRBJ2-6; CDR3 protein: CASSYGVNGANVLTF; CDR3 DNA: TGTGCCAGCAGTTACGGGGTAAATGGGGCCAACGTCCTGACTTTC
V gene: TRBV5-6; clone size: .; D gene: TRBD1; J gene: TRBJ1-4; CDR3 protein: CASSDRVEEKLFF; CDR3 DNA: TGTGCCAGCAGTGACAGGGTAGAGGAAAAACTGTTTTTT
V gene: TRBV5-8; clone size: .; D gene: .; J gene: TRBJ2-5; CDR3 protein: CASSLAGSETQYF; CDR3 DNA: TGTGCCAGCAGCTTGGCAGGGTCGGAGACCCAGTACTTC
V gene: TRBV5-1; clone size: .; D gene: .; J gene: TRBJ2-4; CDR3 protein: CASSNRAKNIQYF; CDR3 DNA: TGCGCCAGCAGCAACCGGGCCAAAAACATTCAGTACTTC
V gene: TRBV6-5; clone size: once; D gene: TRBD2; J gene: TRBJ2-5; CDR3 protein: CASSERGGYQETQYF; CDR3 DNA: TGTGCCAGCAGCGAGCGGGGGGGATACCAAGAGACCCAGTACTTC
V gene: TRBV10-2; clone size: .; D gene: TRBD1; J gene: TRBJ2-5; CDR3 protein: CASSELTGGRETQYF; CDR3 DNA: TGCGCCAGCAGTGAACTGACAGGGGGAAGAGAGACCCAGTACTTC
V gene: TRBV5-5; clone size: .; D gene: .; J gene: TRBJ2-1; CDR3 protein: CASSLFVGRTLYNEQFF; CDR3 DNA: TGTGCCAGCAGCTTATTTGTGGGCCGAACTCTCTACAATGAGCAGTTCTTC
V gene: TRBV25-1; clone size: .; D gene: TRBD2; J gene: TRBJ2-3; CDR3 protein: CASSEWGAGGSDTQYF; CDR3 DNA: TGTGCCAGCAGTGAATGGGGAGCGGGGGGGTCAGATACGCAGTATTTT
V gene: TRBV28; clone size: .; D gene: TRBD2; J gene: TRBJ2-2; CDR3 protein: CASSLWSGGRTGELFF; CDR3 DNA: TGTGCCAGCAGTTTATGGAGCGGGGGGCGAACCGGGGAGCTGTTTTTT
V gene: TRBV6-5; clone size: .; D gene: TRBD1; J gene: TRBJ1-6; CDR3 protein: CASRGDRGNNSPLHF; CDR3 DNA: TGTGCCAGCAGGGGGGACAGGGGGAATAATTCACCCCTCCACTTT
V gene: TRBV6-5; clone size: .; D gene: TRBD1; J gene: TRBJ1-4; CDR3 protein: CASSPRTGINEKLFF; CDR3 DNA: TGTGCCAGCAGTCCCCGGACAGGGATTAATGAAAAACTGTTTTTT
V gene: TRBV6-6; clone size: .; D gene: .; J gene: TRBJ1-5; CDR3 protein: CASLNQRNSNQPQHF; CDR3 DNA: TGTGCCAGCCTCAACCAGCGCAATAGCAATCAGCCCCAGCATTTT
V gene: TRBV3-1/TRBV3-2; clone size: few; D gene: .; J gene: TRBJ2-5; CDR3 protein: CASSRGGLEETQYF; CDR3 DNA: TGTGCCAGCAGCCGTGGGGGGCTGGAGGAGACCCAGTACTTC
V gene: TRBV30; clone size: .; D gene: TRBD2; J gene: TRBJ2-2; CDR3 protein: CAWEASGTNTGELFF; CDR3 DNA: TGTGCCTGGGAAGCTAGCGGGACGAACACCGGGGAGCTGTTTTTT
V gene: TRBV11-3; clone size: few; D gene: .; J gene: TRBJ1-2; CDR3 protein: CASSLSHGDGYTF; CDR3 DNA: TGTGCCAGCAGCTTAAGTCACGGGGATGGCTACACCTTC
V gene: TRBV7-3; clone size: .; D gene: .; J gene: TRBJ2-2; CDR3 protein: CASSLVGRVGELFF; CDR3 DNA: TGTGCCAGCAGCTTAGTGGGTCGGGTCGGGGAGCTGTTTTTT
V gene: TRBV15; clone size: few; D gene: .; J gene: TRBJ2-1; CDR3 protein: CATSRGYNEQFF; CDR3 DNA: TGTGCCACCAGCAGAGGGTACAATGAGCAGTTCTTC
V gene: TRBV29-1; clone size: .; D gene: TRBD1; J gene: TRBJ1-2; CDR3 protein: CSAGQGQNYGYTF; CDR3 DNA: TGCAGCGCTGGACAGGGGCAGAACTATGGCTACACCTTC
V gene: TRBV7-3; clone size: .; D gene: TRBD1; J gene: TRBJ1-2; CDR3 protein: CASSVAGGNYGYTF; CDR3 DNA: TGTGCCAGCAGCGTAGCAGGGGGGAACTATGGCTACACCTTC
V gene: TRBV7-3; clone size: .; D gene: TRBD2; J gene: TRBJ2-3; CDR3 protein: CASSSTSGGANTQYF; CDR3 DNA: TGTGCCAGCAGTTCTACTAGCGGGGGGGCTAATACGCAGTATTTT
V gene: TRBV5-1; clone size: once; D gene: .; J gene: TRBJ2-3; CDR3 protein: CASSRDTDRTDTQYF; CDR3 DNA: TGCGCCAGCAGCAGGGACACCGATAGAACAGATACGCAGTATTTT
V gene: TRBV6-5; clone size: few; D gene: .; J gene: TRBJ2-5; CDR3 protein: CASKFQGGETQYF; CDR3 DNA: TGTGCCAGCAAGTTCCAGGGAGGAGAGACCCAGTACTTC
V gene: TRBV18; clone size: .; D gene: .; J gene: TRBJ1-2; CDR3 protein: CASSPPDIRPGYGYTF; CDR3 DNA: TGTGCCAGCTCACCACCGGACATTAGGCCAGGCTATGGCTACACCTTC
V gene: TRBV5-1; clone size: .; D gene: .; J gene: TRBJ2-3; CDR3 protein: CASSLGGAGTDTQYF; CDR3 DNA: TGCGCCAGCAGCTTGGGCGGGGCAGGCACAGATACGCAGTATTTT
V gene: TRBV5-1; clone size: .; D gene: TRBD1; J gene: TRBJ2-1; CDR3 protein: CASRADTGGAQFF; CDR3 DNA: TGCGCCAGCAGGGCTGATACAGGGGGCGCTCAGTTCTTC
V gene: TRBV24-1; clone size: .; D gene: .; J gene: TRBJ1-6; CDR3 protein: CATSDFRQSNSPLHF; CDR3 DNA: TGTGCCACCAGTGACTTTCGGCAATCTAATTCACCCCTCCACTTT
V gene: TRBV7-2; clone size: .; D gene: .; J gene: TRBJ2-5; CDR3 protein: CASSLARETQYF; CDR3 DNA: TGTGCCAGCAGCTTAGCGCGGGAGACCCAGTACTTC
V gene: TRBV6-4; clone size: .; D gene: .; J gene: TRBJ2-2; CDR3 protein: CASSDYKSNTGELFF; CDR3 DNA: TGTGCCAGCAGTGACTATAAGTCGAACACCGGGGAGCTGTTTTTT
V gene: TRBV7-2; clone size: .; D gene: .; J gene: TRBJ1-2; CDR3 protein: CASSRRIATEANYGYTF; CDR3 DNA: TGTGCCAGCAGCCGGAGAATTGCCACGGAGGCTAACTATGGCTACACCTTC
V gene: TRBV18; clone size: .; D gene: TRBD1; J gene: TRBJ1-2; CDR3 protein: CASSPGQTYGYTF; CDR3 DNA: TGTGCCAGCTCACCGGGACAGACTTATGGCTACACCTTC
V gene: TRBV24-1; clone size: .; D gene: TRBD1; J gene: TRBJ2-3; CDR3 protein: CATSDPQGADTQYF; CDR3 DNA: TGTGCCACCAGTGATCCTCAGGGGGCAGATACGCAGTATTTT
V gene: TRBV18; clone size: .; D gene: .; J gene: TRBJ2-4; CDR3 protein: CASSRHPSKNIQYF; CDR3 DNA: TGTGCCAGCTCCCGACACCCCTCCAAAAACATTCAGTACTTC
V gene: TRBV5-4; clone size: .; D gene: TRBD1; J gene: TRBJ2-3; CDR3 protein: CASSLRTGGYTDTQYF; CDR3 DNA: TGTGCCAGCAGCCTACGGACAGGGGGCTACACAGATACGCAGTATTTT
V gene: TRBV30; clone size: .; D gene: TRBD2; J gene: TRBJ2-5; CDR3 protein: CAWSGARSGGSQETQYF; CDR3 DNA: TGTGCCTGGAGTGGGGCCCGGAGCGGGGGGTCACAAGAGACCCAGTACTTC
V gene: TRBV3-1/TRBV3-2; clone size: .; D gene: TRBD1; J gene: TRBJ1-1; CDR3 protein: CASSQEGAGNEAFF; CDR3 DNA: TGTGCCAGCAGCCAGGAGGGGGCTGGGAATGAAGCTTTCTTT
V gene: TRBV18; clone size: .; D gene: .; J gene: TRBJ1-6; CDR3 protein: CASSPNRLLNNSPLHF; CDR3 DNA: TGTGCCAGCTCACCAAATAGATTACTCAATAATTCACCCCTCCACTTT
V gene: TRBV19; clone size: .; D gene: TRBD1; J gene: TRBJ1-1; CDR3 protein: CASRTGGRNTEAFF; CDR3 DNA: TGTGCCAGTCGGACAGGGGGTCGGAACACTGAAGCTTTCTTT
V gene: TRBV5-8; clone size: .; D gene: TRBD1; J gene: TRBJ1-2; CDR3 protein: CASSWTGGGYGYTF; CDR3 DNA: TGTGCCAGCAGCTGGACAGGGGGGGGCTATGGCTACACCTTC
V gene: TRBV7-2; clone size: .; D gene: .; J gene: TRBJ1-1; CDR3 protein: CASRLNLGPNTEAFF; CDR3 DNA: TGTGCCAGCAGACTAAACCTAGGACCGAACACTGAAGCTTTCTTT
V gene: TRBV9; clone size: .; D gene: TRBD1; J gene: TRBJ1-2; CDR3 protein: CASKGQDRLQGGYTF; CDR3 DNA: TGTGCCAGCAAGGGACAGGACAGGCTCCAAGGGGGCTACACCTTC